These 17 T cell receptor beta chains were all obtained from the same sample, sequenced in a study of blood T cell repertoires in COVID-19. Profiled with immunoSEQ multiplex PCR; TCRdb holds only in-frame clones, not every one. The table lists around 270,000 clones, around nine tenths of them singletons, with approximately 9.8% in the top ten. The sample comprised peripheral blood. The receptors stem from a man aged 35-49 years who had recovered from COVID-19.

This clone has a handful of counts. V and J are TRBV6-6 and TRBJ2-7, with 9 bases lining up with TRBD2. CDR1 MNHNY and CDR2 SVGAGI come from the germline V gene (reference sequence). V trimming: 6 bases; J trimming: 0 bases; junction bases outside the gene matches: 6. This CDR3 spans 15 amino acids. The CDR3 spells CASSAPGLASYEQYF. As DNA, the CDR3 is TGTGCCAGCAGCGCTCCGGGACTAGCCTCCTACGAGCAGTACTTC.

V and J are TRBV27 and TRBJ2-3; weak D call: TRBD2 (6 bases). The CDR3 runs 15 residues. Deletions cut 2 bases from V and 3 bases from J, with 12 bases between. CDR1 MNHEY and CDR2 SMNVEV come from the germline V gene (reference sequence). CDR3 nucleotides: TGTGCCAGCAGTTTAATCTATCGGGGGACAGATACGCAGTATTTT. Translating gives CASSLIYRGTDTQYF.

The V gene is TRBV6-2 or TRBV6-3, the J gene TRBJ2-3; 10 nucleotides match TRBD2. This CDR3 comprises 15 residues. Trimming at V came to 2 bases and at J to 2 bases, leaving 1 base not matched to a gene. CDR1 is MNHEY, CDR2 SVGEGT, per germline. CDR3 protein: CASSYSGGATDTQYF. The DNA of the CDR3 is TGTGCCAGCAGTTACAGCGGGGGGGCCACAGATACGCAGTATTTT.

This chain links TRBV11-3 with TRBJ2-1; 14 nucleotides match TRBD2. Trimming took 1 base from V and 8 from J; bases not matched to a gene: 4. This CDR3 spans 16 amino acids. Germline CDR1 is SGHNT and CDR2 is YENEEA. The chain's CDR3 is CASSLGLAGGRDEQFF. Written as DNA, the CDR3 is TGTGCCAGCAGCTTAGGACTAGCGGGAGGGAGGGATGAGCAGTTCTTC.

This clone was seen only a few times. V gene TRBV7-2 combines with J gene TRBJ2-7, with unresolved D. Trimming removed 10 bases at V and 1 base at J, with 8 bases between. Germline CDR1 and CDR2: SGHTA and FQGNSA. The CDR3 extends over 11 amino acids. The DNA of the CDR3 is TGTGCCACCGCGGTTTCCTACGAGCAGTACTTC. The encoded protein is CATAVSYEQYF.

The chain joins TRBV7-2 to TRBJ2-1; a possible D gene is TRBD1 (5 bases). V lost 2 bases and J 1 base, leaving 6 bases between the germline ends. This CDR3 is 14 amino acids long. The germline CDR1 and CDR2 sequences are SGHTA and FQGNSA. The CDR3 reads CASSLQGSYNEQFF. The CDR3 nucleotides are TGTGCCAGCAGCTTACAGGGATCCTACAATGAGCAGTTCTTC. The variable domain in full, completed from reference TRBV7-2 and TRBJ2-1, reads GAGVSQSPSNKVTEKGKDVELRCDPISGHTALYWYRQSLGQGLEFLIYFQGNSAPDKSGLPSDRFSAERTGGSVSTLTIQRTQQEDSAVYLCASSLQGSYNEQFFGPGTRLTVL.

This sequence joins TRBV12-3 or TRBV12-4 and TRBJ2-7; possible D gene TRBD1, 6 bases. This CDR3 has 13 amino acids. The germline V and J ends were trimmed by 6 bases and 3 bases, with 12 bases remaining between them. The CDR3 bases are TGTGCCAGCAGAATCACAGGGATCTACGAGCAGTACTTC. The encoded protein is CASRITGIYEQYF.

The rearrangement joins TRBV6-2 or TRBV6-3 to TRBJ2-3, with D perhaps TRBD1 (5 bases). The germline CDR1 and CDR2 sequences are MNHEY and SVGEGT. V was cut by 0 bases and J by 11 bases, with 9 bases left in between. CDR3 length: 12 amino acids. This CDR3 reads CASSYSRRGQYF. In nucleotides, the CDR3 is TGTGCCAGCAGTTACTCGCGAAGGGGGCAGTATTTT.

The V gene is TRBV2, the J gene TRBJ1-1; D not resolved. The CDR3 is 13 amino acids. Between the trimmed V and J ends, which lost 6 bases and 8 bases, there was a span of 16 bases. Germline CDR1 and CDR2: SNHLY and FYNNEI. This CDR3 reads CASSEESSGEAFF. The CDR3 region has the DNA TGTGCCAGCAGCGAGGAAAGTAGTGGAGAAGCTTTCTTT. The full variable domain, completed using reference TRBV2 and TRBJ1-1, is EPEVTQTPSHQVTQMGQEVILRCVPISNHLYFYWYRQILGQKVEFLVSFYNNEISEKSEIFDDQFSVERPDGSNFTLKIRSTKLEDSAMYFCASSEESSGEAFFGQGTRLTVV.

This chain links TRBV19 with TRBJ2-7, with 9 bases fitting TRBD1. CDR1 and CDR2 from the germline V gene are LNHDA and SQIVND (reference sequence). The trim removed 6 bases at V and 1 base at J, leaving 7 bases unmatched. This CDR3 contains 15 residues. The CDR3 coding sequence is TGTGCCAGTAGCCACGGGACAGGGAATTCCTACGAGCAGTACTTC. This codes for CASSHGTGNSYEQYF.

The CDR3: CASSQAPRGTQYF. The CDR3 nucleotides read TGTGCCAGCAGCCAAGCACCTCGGGGGACCCAGTACTTC. This chain connects TRBV14 to TRBJ2-5; tentatively, D is TRBD2 (5 bases). The CDR3 totals 13 residues. Between the trimmed V and J ends, which lost 1 base and 7 bases, there was a span of 10 bases. Germline V gene sequence: CDR1 SGHDN, CDR2 FVKESK. The full variable domain, rest sourced from reference TRBV14 and TRBJ2-5, is EAGVTQFPSHSVIEKGQTVTLRCDPISGHDNLYWYRRVMGKEIKFLLHFVKESKQDESGMPNNRFLAERTGGTYSTLKVQPAELEDSGVYFCASSQAPRGTQYFGPGTRLLVL.

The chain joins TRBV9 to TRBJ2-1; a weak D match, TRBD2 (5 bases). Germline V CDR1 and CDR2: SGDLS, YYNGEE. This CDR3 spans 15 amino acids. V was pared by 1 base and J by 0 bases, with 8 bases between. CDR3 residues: CASSVSGVSYNEQFF. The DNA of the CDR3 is TGTGCCAGCAGCGTAAGCGGAGTCTCCTACAATGAGCAGTTCTTC.

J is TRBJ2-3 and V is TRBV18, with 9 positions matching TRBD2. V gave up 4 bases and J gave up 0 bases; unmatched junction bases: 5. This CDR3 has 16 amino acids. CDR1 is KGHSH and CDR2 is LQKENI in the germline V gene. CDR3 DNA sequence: TGTGCCAGCTCACAGCTAGCGGGGACTAGCACAGATACGCAGTATTTT. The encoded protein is CASSQLAGTSTDTQYF.

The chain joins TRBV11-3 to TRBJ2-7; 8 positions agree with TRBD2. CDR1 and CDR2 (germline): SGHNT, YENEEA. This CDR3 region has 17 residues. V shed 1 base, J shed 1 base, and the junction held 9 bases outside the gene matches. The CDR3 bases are TGTGCCAGCAGCTTAGGGAGGTCTAGCGGGTATTCCTACGAGCAGTACTTC. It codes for CASSLGRSSGYSYEQYF.

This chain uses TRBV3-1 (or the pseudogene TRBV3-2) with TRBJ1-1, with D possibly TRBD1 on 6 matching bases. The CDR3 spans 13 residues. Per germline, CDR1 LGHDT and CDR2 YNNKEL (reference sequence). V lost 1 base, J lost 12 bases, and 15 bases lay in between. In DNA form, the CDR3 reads TGTGCCAGCAGCCAAGGCCAGGGGAGGGATCCTTTCTTT. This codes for CASSQGQGRDPFF.

The CDR3 DNA reads TGTGCCAGCAGCTTGAGGACAGGGGGCCCTGGCTACACCTTC. Translated, it gives CASSLRTGGPGYTF. This chain joins TRBV5-4 and TRBJ1-2, with 11 nucleotides matching TRBD1. V was clipped by 1 base and J by 7 bases; unmatched bases: 3. The germline CDR1 and CDR2 sequences are SGHNT and YYREEE (reference sequence). The CDR3 runs to 14 residues.

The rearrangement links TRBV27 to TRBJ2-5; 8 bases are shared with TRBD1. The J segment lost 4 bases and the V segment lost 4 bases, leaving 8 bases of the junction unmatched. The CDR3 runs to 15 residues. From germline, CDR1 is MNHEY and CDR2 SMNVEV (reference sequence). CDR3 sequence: CASSSRTGHTETQYF. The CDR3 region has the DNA TGTGCCAGCAGTTCGAGGACAGGGCACACAGAGACCCAGTACTTC.